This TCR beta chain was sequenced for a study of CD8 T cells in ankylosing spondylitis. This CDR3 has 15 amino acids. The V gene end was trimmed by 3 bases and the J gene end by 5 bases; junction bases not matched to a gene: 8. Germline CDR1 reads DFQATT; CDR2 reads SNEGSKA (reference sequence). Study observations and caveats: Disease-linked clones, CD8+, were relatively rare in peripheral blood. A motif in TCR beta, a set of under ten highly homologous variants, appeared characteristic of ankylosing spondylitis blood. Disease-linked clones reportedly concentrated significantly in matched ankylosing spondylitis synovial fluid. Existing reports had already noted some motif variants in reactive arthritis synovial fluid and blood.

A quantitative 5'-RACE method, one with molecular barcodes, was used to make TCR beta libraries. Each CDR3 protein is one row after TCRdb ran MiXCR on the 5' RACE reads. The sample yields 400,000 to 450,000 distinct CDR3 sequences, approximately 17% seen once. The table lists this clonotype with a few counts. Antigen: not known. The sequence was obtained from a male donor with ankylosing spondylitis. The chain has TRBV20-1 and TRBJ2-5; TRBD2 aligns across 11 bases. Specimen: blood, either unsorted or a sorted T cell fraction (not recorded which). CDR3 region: CSASDSGRAGETQYF. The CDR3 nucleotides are TGCAGTGCTAGCGATAGCGGGAGGGCCGGGGAGACCCAGTACTTC.